This is a list of T cell receptor beta chains from one sample in a study of T-cell reconstitution after alpha-beta-depleted transplantation in children. TCRdb re-derived calls from the PCR reads in MiXCR, one entry per CDR3 protein. Of 540,000 or so distinct CDR3 sequences listed, more than 20% were seen once; the top ten hold approximately 14%. The sequenced sample was PBMCs, mostly from graft donor cells, obtained 360 days after TCRalphabeta/CD19-depleted stem cell transplant. The receptors come from a boy under three years old who had a stem cell transplant for acute myeloid leukemia, so the T cells may come from the graft donor. Each CDR3 is given with its conserved first and last residue. D genes are given only for firm matches. Expanded clones get a size class; other rows say once, few or many, or leave the size out.

>-|TRBJ1-3|-|14|TRBV20-1
CSARDLYSGNTIYF
TGCAGTGCTAGAGATCTTTACTCTGGAAACACCATATATTTT
>-|TRBJ1-1|-|14|TRBV6-2/TRBV6-3
CATEPGTLNTEAFF
TGTGCCACCGAACCCGGGACACTGAACACTGAAGCTTTCTTT
>few|TRBJ2-3|TRBD1|15|TRBV29-1
CSVALGQLGSDTQYF
TGCAGCGTTGCCTTGGGACAGTTGGGGAGTGATACGCAGTATTTT
>-|TRBJ1-5|-|16|TRBV12-3/TRBV12-4
CASSPVGPNSNQPQHF
TGTGCCAGCAGTCCTGTAGGACCGAATAGCAATCAGCCCCAGCATTTT
>-|TRBJ2-1|-|19|TRBV20-1
CSARYKERGGKFSYNEQFF
TGCAGTGCTAGGTACAAGGAGCGCGGGGGCAAATTCTCCTACAATGAGCAGTTCTTC
>-|TRBJ2-1|-|15|TRBV12-3/TRBV12-4
CASSFFPTRASEQFF
TGTGCCAGCAGCTTTTTTCCAACACGGGCATCGGAGCAGTTCTTC
>-|TRBJ2-2|-|13|TRBV25-1
CASSVAHTGELFF
TGTGCCAGCAGTGTAGCTCATACCGGGGAGCTGTTTTTT
>many|TRBJ1-5|TRBD1|14|TRBV20-1
CSARDDRGNQPQHF
TGCAGTGCTAGGGACGACAGGGGCAATCAGCCCCAGCATTTT
>-|TRBJ2-1|-|16|TRBV7-8
CASSLDLVRSYNEQFF
TGTGCCAGCAGCTTAGACCTAGTAAGGTCCTACAATGAGCAGTTCTTC
>-|TRBJ2-3|TRBD2|12|TRBV6-5
CASSYGREAQYF
TGTGCCAGCAGTTACGGGCGGGAGGCGCAGTATTTT